Below are 10 T cell receptor beta chains sequenced from a single sample in a study of CD8 T cells in Susac syndrome. Random hexamers served to reverse transcribe about 0.5 to 1 ug RNA. One entry per CDR3 protein, called by TCRdb with MiXCR from the immunoSEQ multiplex PCR reads. The top ten clones hold 0.1% to 0.15% of a sample with more than 200,000 distinct CDR3 sequences, around nine tenths of them seen once. Sequencing used CD8+ T cells from PBMCs. The receptor set was obtained from a human donor with multiple sclerosis.

A remark on this clonotype: The junction shows a germline mismatch at one end, possibly a read error. V gene TRBV20-1 combines with J gene TRBJ2-2; no firm D call. The CDR3 covers 15 residues. Looked up from germline, CDR1 is DFQATT and CDR2 is SNEGSKA (reference sequence). The CDR3 loop reads CSAGDPSSRRGELFF. CDR3 nucleotides: TGCAGTGCTGGAGATCCTAGTAGTCGGCGCGGGGAGCTGTTTTTT.

This clonotype has only one observation. The chain is built from TRBV19 and TRBJ1-2; 7 bases fit TRBD1. J was trimmed by 3 bases and V by 5 bases; bases with no gene match: 9. There are 15 residues in the CDR3. Looked up from germline, CDR1 is LNHDA and CDR2 is SQIVND (reference sequence). The CDR3 nucleotides read TGTGCCAGTAGTCCGGGGGACAGTTCTTACTATGGCTACACCTTC. Residues: CASSPGDSSYYGYTF. Full variable domain (outside the CDR3, taken from reference TRBV19 and TRBJ1-2): DGGITQSPKYLFRKEGQNVTLSCEQNLNHDAMYWYRQDPGQGLRLIYYSQIVNDFQKGDIAEGYSVSREKKESFPLTVTSAQKNPTAFYLCASSPGDSSYYGYTFGSGTRLTVV.

The chain links TRBV7-9 to TRBJ2-5, with D tentatively TRBD1 (6 bases). Germline-derived CDR1 and CDR2 are SEHNR and FQNEAQ (reference sequence). Trimming removed 5 bases from V and 4 bases from J, with 14 bases in between. This CDR3 spans 14 amino acids. The CDR3, as DNA: TGTGCCAGCAGCCGGCCGGCAGGGGCAGAGACCCAGTACTTC. Amino acid sequence: CASSRPAGAETQYF.

The chain links TRBV5-5 to TRBJ1-2, with 8 bases lining up with TRBD1. Germline CDR1 is SGHKS and CDR2 is YYEKEE (reference sequence). CDR3 length equals 15 residues. The J segment lost 2 bases and the V segment lost 1 base, leaving 4 bases of the junction unmatched. CDR3 coding DNA: TGTGCCAGCAGCTTGTGGCAGGGGGCGAACTATGGCTACACCTTC. It specifies CASSLWQGANYGYTF. Looking up the rest from reference TRBV5-5 and TRBJ1-2 gives the full variable domain: DAGVTQSPTHLIKTRGQQVTLRCSPISGHKSVSWYQQVLGQGPQFIFQYYEKEERGRGNFPDRFSARQFPNYSSELNVNALLLGDSALYLCASSLWQGANYGYTFGSGTRLTVV.

The J gene is TRBJ2-2, the V gene TRBV7-8, with D unresolved. Trimming removed 8 bases from V and 0 bases from J, with 7 bases in between. Germline V gene lookup returns CDR1 SGHVS and CDR2 FQNEAQ. This CDR3 region has 13 residues. CDR3 sequence: CASHPPNTGELFF. The CDR3 DNA sequence: TGTGCCAGCCATCCCCCGAACACCGGGGAGCTGTTTTTT.

The chain employs TRBV5-6 and TRBJ2-7; D may correspond to TRBD1 or TRBD2 (5 bases each). Per the germline V gene, CDR1 is SGHDT and CDR2 is YYEEEE. V shed 4 bases and J shed 3 bases, with 17 bases lying between them. This CDR3 comprises 15 residues. CDR3 nucleotide sequence: TGTGCCAGCAGCCACAATTACCGGGACCACTACGAGCAGTACTTC. Translating it yields CASSHNYRDHYEQYF. The complete variable domain, with remaining parts taken from reference TRBV5-6 and TRBJ2-7, reads DAGVTQSPTHLIKTRGQQVTLRCSPKSGHDTVSWYQQALGQGPQFIFQYYEEEERQRGNFPDRFSGHQFPNYSSELNVNALLLGDSALYLCASSHNYRDHYEQYFGPGTRLTVT.

This clonotype occurred once. The chain is built from TRBV4-2 and TRBJ1-1; D gene uncertain. The germline CDR1 and CDR2 sequences are LGHNA and YNFKEQ. Between the trimmed V and J ends, which lost 0 bases and 3 bases, there was a span of 20 bases. The CDR3 runs to 18 residues. The CDR3 is CASSQELDDPTIYTEAFF. The CDR3 DNA sequence: TGTGCCAGCAGCCAAGAACTCGACGACCCGACCATCTACACTGAAGCTTTCTTT.

The chain employs TRBV2 and TRBJ1-2; D unresolved. This CDR3 has 15 residues. Trimming removed 1 base at V and 5 bases at J, with 14 bases between. Per germline, CDR1 SNHLY and CDR2 FYNNEI. This CDR3 reads CASSEENTGGYGYTF. The CDR3 DNA is TGTGCCAGCAGTGAAGAGAACACGGGAGGGTATGGCTACACCTTC.

The CDR3, as DNA: TGTGCCAGCAGCCCCCGGGGCCTCCAGGACTATGGCTACACCTTC. Translated, it gives CASSPRGLQDYGYTF. The chain links TRBV13 to TRBJ1-2, with D perhaps matching TRBD1 (5 bases). V dropped 5 bases and J dropped 3 bases, with 16 bases sitting between them. In germline, CDR1 is PRHDT, CDR2 FYEKMQ (reference sequence). The length of the CDR3 is 15 residues.

J is TRBJ1-2 and V is TRBV7-9; D remains ambiguous. The CDR3 loop spans 14 amino acids. Germline CDR1 and CDR2: SEHNR and FQNEAQ (reference sequence). Trimming stripped 4 bases from V and 2 bases from J, with 11 bases between. The CDR3 DNA follows: TGTGCCAGCAGCTCGCACTCGGGGAACTATGGCTACACCTTC. Its translation is CASSSHSGNYGYTF.